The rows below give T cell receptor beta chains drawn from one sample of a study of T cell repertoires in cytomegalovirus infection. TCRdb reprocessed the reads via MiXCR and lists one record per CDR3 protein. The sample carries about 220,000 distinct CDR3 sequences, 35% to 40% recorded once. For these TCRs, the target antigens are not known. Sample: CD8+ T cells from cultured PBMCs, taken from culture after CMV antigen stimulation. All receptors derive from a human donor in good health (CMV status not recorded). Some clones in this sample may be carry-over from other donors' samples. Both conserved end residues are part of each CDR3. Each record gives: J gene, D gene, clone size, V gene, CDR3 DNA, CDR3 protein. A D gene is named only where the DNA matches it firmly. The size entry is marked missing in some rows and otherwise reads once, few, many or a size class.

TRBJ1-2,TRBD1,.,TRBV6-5,TGTGCCAGCAGTTACTCGACAGGGCGGTATAGCTACACCTTC,CASSYSTGRYSYTF
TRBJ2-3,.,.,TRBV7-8,TGTGCCAGCAGCCCGGACAGCAATACGCAGTATTTT,CASSPDSNTQYF
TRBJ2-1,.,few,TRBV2,TGTGCCAGCACCGTGAGGGGAAGGCCCTACAATGAGCAGTTCTTC,CASTVRGRPYNEQFF
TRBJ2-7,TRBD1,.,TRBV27,TGTGCCAGCAGTTTAAAGGTCTGGACAGGGAGGTTTTTC,CASSLKVWTGRFF
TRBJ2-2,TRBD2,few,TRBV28,TGTGCCAGCAGTCCGCCGGGACTAGCGGGAGGGCGGACCGGGGAGCTGTTTTTT,CASSPPGLAGGRTGELFF
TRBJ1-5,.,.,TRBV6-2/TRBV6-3,TGTGCCAGCAGTTACGTTAGGGGAGACGGCAATCAGCCCCAGCATTTT,CASSYVRGDGNQPQHF
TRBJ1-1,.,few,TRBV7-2,TGTGCCAGGACCTTCCTATTTAAGGGGCCGGGTGGCACTGAAGCTTTCTTT,CARTFLFKGPGGTEAFF
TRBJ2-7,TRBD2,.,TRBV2,TGTGCCAGCAGTACTAGCGGGGGGCCATGGGAGCAGTACTTC,CASSTSGGPWEQYF
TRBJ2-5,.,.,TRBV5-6,TGTGCCAGCAGCCGGGACATGCGCCCCTACCAAGAGACCCAGTACTTC,CASSRDMRPYQETQYF
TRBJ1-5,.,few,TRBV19,TGTGCCAGTAGTATAGTGGCAGATCAGCCCCAGCATTTT,CASSIVADQPQHF
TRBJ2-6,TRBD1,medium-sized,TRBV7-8,TGTGCCAGCAGCCCATATCGAACCGGGACAGGGGTTAGTGGGGCCAACGTCCTGACTTTC,CASSPYRTGTGVSGANVLTF
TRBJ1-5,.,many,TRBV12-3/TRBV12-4,TGTGCCAGCAGTTTCGACATCGCTATCGAGGCGCGATCGATCGGCAATCAGCCCCAGCATTTT,CASSFDIAIEARSIGNQPQHF
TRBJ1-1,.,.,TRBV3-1,TGTGCCAGCAGCCACACCGCTTTAGGAGTAGGGGACACTGAAGCTTTCTTT,CASSHTALGVGDTEAFF
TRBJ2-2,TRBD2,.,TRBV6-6,TGTGCCAGCAGTTACTCACTAGCGGGCCAGTCGAACACCGGGGAGCTGTTTTTT,CASSYSLAGQSNTGELFF
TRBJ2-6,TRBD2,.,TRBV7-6,TGTGCCAGCAGCCCTAGGGGAGGGTCTGGGGCCAACGTCCTGACTTTC,CASSPRGGSGANVLTF
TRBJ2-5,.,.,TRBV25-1,TGTGCCAGCAGTACAAGCCTACAAGAGACCCAGTACTTC,CASSTSLQETQYF
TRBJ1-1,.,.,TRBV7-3,TGTGCCAGCAGCCACCCGTCGGGGGGGCCGAACACTGAAGCTTTCTTT,CASSHPSGGPNTEAFF
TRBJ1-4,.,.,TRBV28,TGTGCCAGCAGTGGAGTGGGGACAACTAATGAAAAACTGTTTTTT,CASSGVGTTNEKLFF
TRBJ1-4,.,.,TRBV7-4,TGTGCCAGCTTCCGGCTGGCCCCGTATGAAAAACTGTTTTTT,CASFRLAPYEKLFF
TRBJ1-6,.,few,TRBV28,TGTGCCAGCAGTTTACCGGGGGCGGTGGGTTCACCCCTCCACTTT,CASSLPGAVGSPLHF
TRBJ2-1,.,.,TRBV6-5,TGTGCCAGCAGTTACTCTAGGGGGGCCTACAATGAGCAGTTCTTC,CASSYSRGAYNEQFF
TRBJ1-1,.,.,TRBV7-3,TGTGCCAGCAGCCCAGAGCCAGGGAACACTGAAGCTTTCTTT,CASSPEPGNTEAFF
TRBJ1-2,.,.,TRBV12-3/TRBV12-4,TGTGCCAGCAGTTCGGCCAGGATCTATGGCTACACCTTC,CASSSARIYGYTF
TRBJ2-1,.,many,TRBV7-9,TGTGCCAGCAGCTCGACAGAACTTTTTGACAATGAGCAGTTCTTC,CASSSTELFDNEQFF
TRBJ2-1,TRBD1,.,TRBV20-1,TGCAGTGCTAGTGACCCGGGACAGGGATGGGATGAGCAGTTCTTC,CSASDPGQGWDEQFF
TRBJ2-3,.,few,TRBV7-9,TGTGCCAGCAGCTATCCGGGGGGCCATACGCAGTATTTT,CASSYPGGHTQYF
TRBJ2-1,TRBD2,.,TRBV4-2,TGTGCCAGCAGCCGGACCCTAGCGGGAGACAATGAGCAGTTCTTC,CASSRTLAGDNEQFF
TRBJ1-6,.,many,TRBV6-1,TGTGCCAGCAAAGGGTACTATGGGGGGACCAATTCACCCCTCCACTTT,CASKGYYGGTNSPLHF
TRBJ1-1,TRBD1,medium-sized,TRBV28,TGTGCCAGCAGTTCTCTCCCGGGACAGGGGGAGACTGAAGCTTTCTTT,CASSSLPGQGETEAFF
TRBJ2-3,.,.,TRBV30,TGTGCCTGGAGTGTAGCCGTAATAAGCACAGATACGCAGTATTTT,CAWSVAVISTDTQYF
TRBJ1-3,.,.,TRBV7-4,TGTGCCAGCAGCCACTCCGCAGGTTTTGGAAACACCATATATTTT,CASSHSAGFGNTIYF
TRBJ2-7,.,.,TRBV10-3,TGTGCCATCAGCTCTAGGACGGCCTCCTACGAGCAGTACTTC,CAISSRTASYEQYF